These 30 T cell receptor beta chains were all obtained from the same sample, sequenced in a study of lymphopenia after photon versus proton radiotherapy. Sequenced by immunoSEQ multiplex PCR; TCRdb stores in-frame clones only, minus some. The table has about 16,000 clones, about nine tenths seen once. Specimen: peripheral blood, collected from a patient treated with proton-based radiotherapy. The receptors were sampled from a man between 65 and 79 years old with pancreatic cancer.

V is TRBV7-9 and J is TRBJ1-2, with 8 bases identical to TRBD1. The length of the CDR3 is 14 residues. Losses at the gene ends were 5 bases for V and 6 bases for J; bases not matched to a gene: 8. CDR1 is SEHNR, CDR2 FQNEAQ, per germline (reference sequence). CDR3 bases: TGTGCCAGCAGCGAATGGACAGGGTCTGATGGCTACACCTTC. Protein product: CASSEWTGSDGYTF.

The gene calls are TRBV10-2 and TRBJ1-2, with D uncertain. The CDR3 sequence is 14 residues long. Germline loops: CDR1 WSHSY, CDR2 SAAADI. V dropped 4 bases and J dropped 0 bases, with 9 bases sitting between them. CDR3 nucleotide sequence: TGCGCCAGCAGTGTGGTGGGGTCTAACTATGGCTACACCTTC. Translation: CASSVVGSNYGYTF.

The chain has TRBV6-1 and TRBJ2-3, with 8 bases that match TRBD2. Looked up from germline, CDR1 is MNHNS and CDR2 is SASEGT. The CDR3 loop spans 14 amino acids. The J segment lost 5 bases and the V segment lost 3 bases, leaving 4 bases of the junction unmatched. CDR3 DNA sequence: TGTGCCAGCAGTGACTACGGGAGGGGAGATACGCAGTATTTT. It yields the protein CASSDYGRGDTQYF.

The chain couples TRBV5-1 to TRBJ1-2, with D perhaps matching TRBD1 (5 bases). Germline CDR1 is SGHRS and CDR2 is YFSETQ. V lost 0 bases, J lost 8 bases, and 11 bases lay in between. The CDR3 is made up of 13 amino acids. The CDR3 reads CASSLGPGAGYTF. The DNA of the CDR3 is TGCGCCAGCAGCTTGGGGCCCGGGGCGGGCTACACCTTC.

This chain joins TRBV7-8 and TRBJ2-2, with D tentatively TRBD1 (5 bases). This CDR3 region has 15 residues. Looked up from germline, CDR1 is SGHVS and CDR2 is FQNEAQ. V lost 0 bases and J lost 3, with 8 bases in between. CDR3 sequence reads: CASSLADSYTGELFF. CDR3 DNA sequence: TGTGCCAGCAGCTTAGCCGACAGTTACACCGGGGAGCTGTTTTTT.

The chain recombines TRBV11-2 with TRBJ2-6; the match to TRBD1 covers 9 bases. V shed 3 bases and J 4 bases; nucleotides not matched to a gene: 10. Germline CDR1 and CDR2: SGHAT and FQNNGV. The CDR3 loop spans 18 amino acids. The CDR3 region is CASSFGTGSVRGANVLTF. CDR3 nucleotide sequence: TGTGCCAGCAGCTTTGGGACAGGGTCTGTGAGGGGGGCCAACGTCCTGACTTTC.

This clone was seen only once. The chain is built from TRBV6-1 and TRBJ2-7, with D perhaps being TRBD1 or TRBD2 (5 bases each). V was shortened by 5 bases and J by 2 bases, with 10 bases between the two germline ends. The CDR3 is made up of 13 amino acids. Germline CDR1 MNHNS, CDR2 SASEGT. CDR3 protein: CASSTGTAYEQYF. Written as DNA, the CDR3 is TGTGCCAGCAGTACCGGGACGGCCTACGAGCAGTACTTC.

The chain links TRBV7-8 to TRBJ2-5; 12 bases are shared with TRBD1. Germline CDR1 is SGHVS and CDR2 is FQNEAQ. Trimming cost V 5 bases and J 1 base; bases outside gene matches: 11. CDR3 length: 18 amino acids. CDR3: CASSPVPGQGASQETQYF. In nucleotides, the CDR3 is TGTGCCAGCAGCCCCGTACCGGGACAGGGGGCTTCCCAAGAGACCCAGTACTTC.

The rearrangement uses TRBV18 and TRBJ1-5; 7 bases fit TRBD1. Germline trimming cut 6 bases from V and 5 bases from J; bases unmatched to any gene: 7. This CDR3 contains 14 residues. The germline V gene has CDR1 KGHSH and CDR2 LQKENI. CDR3 bases: TGTGCCAGCTCTCCCAGGGGGAGAGATCAGCCCCAGCATTTT. Its translation is CASSPRGRDQPQHF.

J is TRBJ2-7 and V is TRBV5-1; D is unresolved. Germline assignment: CDR1 SGHRS and CDR2 YFSETQ. The CDR3 length is 14 residues. The V gene lost 0 bases and the J gene lost 12 bases, with 19 bases spanning the gap. The CDR3 reads CASSLAGGSLGTYF. In nucleotides, the CDR3 is TGCGCCAGCAGCTTGGCCGGCGGATCCCTAGGCACGTACTTC.

This chain links TRBV10-3 with TRBJ2-1; possibly TRBD2 for D (5 bases). V lost 0 bases and J 7 bases, leaving 16 bases between the germline ends. This CDR3 is 16 amino acids long. Germline V gene data show CDR1 as ENHRY and CDR2 as SYGVKD. CDR3 coding DNA: TGTGCCATCAGTGAGTCCAAACTAGGAAGAGAAAATGAGCAGTTCTTC. This sequence encodes CAISESKLGRENEQFF.

The chain uses TRBV4-2 and TRBJ2-5, with D tentatively TRBD2 (5 bases). V was cut by 4 bases and J by 7 bases, with 22 bases left in between. Germline V CDR1 and CDR2: LGHNA, YNFKEQ. The CDR3 is made up of 16 amino acids. CDR3 region: CASSPIISGFEGTQYF. CDR3 coding DNA: TGTGCCAGCAGCCCAATAATCTCGGGATTTGAAGGGACCCAGTACTTC.

This chain uses TRBV6-4 with TRBJ2-1, with 7 positions matching TRBD2. With V trimmed by 0 bases and J by 6 bases, 5 bases remained unmatched. This CDR3 is 15 amino acids long. The V gene's germline CDR1 is MRHNA and CDR2 SNTAGT. The DNA of the CDR3 is TGTGCCAGCAGTGACTCGATAGGGACTACCAATGAGCAGTTCTTC. It specifies CASSDSIGTTNEQFF.

CDR3 DNA: TGTGCCAGCAGCTTGGCCGCGGGACTGGGACAAGAGACCCAGTACTTC. This sequence encodes CASSLAAGLGQETQYF. The chain carries TRBV5-8 and TRBJ2-5, with a tentative D call TRBD2 (6 bases). The CDR3 runs 16 residues. Trimming removed 0 bases from V and 2 bases from J, with 14 bases in between. CDR1 SGHTS and CDR2 YDEGEE come from the germline V gene.

V and J are TRBV5-4 and TRBJ2-3; 8 positions agree with TRBD2. Germline CDR1 and CDR2: SGHNT and YYREEE (reference sequence). V dropped 4 bases and J dropped 2; count of bases not matched to a gene: 12. The CDR3 runs to 17 residues. CDR3 in amino acids: CASSGGNSGIPTDTQYF. The CDR3 DNA reads TGTGCCAGCAGCGGGGGTAATAGCGGGATCCCCACAGATACGCAGTATTTT.

The chain recombines TRBV7-9 with TRBJ2-2; the D is unclear. V was cut by 2 bases and J by 2 bases, with 6 bases left in between. Germline CDR1 reads SEHNR; CDR2 reads FQNEAQ (reference sequence). The CDR3 contains 14 residues. This CDR3 is CASSLRPNTGELFF. The CDR3 bases are TGTGCCAGCAGCTTAAGACCAAACACCGGGGAGCTGTTTTTT. Complete variable domain (other parts from reference TRBV7-9 and TRBJ2-2): DTGVSQNPRHKITKRGQNVTFRCDPISEHNRLYWYRQTLGQGPEFLTYFQNEAQLEKSRLLSDRFSAERPKGSFSTLEIQRTEQGDSAMYLCASSLRPNTGELFFGEGSRLTVL.

The chain recombines TRBV19 with TRBJ2-1; 14 positions agree with TRBD2. The germline gives CDR1 LNHDA, CDR2 SQIVND (reference sequence). The CDR3 is 16 amino acids. V lost 7 bases and J lost 3; bases outside the gene matches: 5. The CDR3 sequence: CASTRTSGRLYNEQFF. The DNA for the CDR3 is TGTGCCAGTACCAGGACTAGCGGGAGGCTCTACAATGAGCAGTTCTTC.

The V call is TRBV19, the J call TRBJ2-2; 7 bases are a match to TRBD2. After removal of 10 bases from V and 0 bases from J, the junction contained 8 bases not matched to a gene. Germline assignment: CDR1 LNHDA and CDR2 SQIVND (reference sequence). The CDR3 sequence is 15 residues long. In nucleotides, the CDR3 is TGTGCCACCTCTGGGAGGGATCCGAACACCGGGGAGCTGTTTTTT. Protein sequence: CATSGRDPNTGELFF.

The chain couples TRBV18 to TRBJ1-5; the D is unclear. The germline V gene encodes CDR1 KGHSH and CDR2 LQKENI. The CDR3 sequence is 18 residues long. Trimming removed 2 bases from V and 2 bases from J, with 19 bases in between. In DNA, the CDR3 is TGTGCCAGCTCACCAAGCACATCCCCGAGTAGCGGCAATCAGCCCCAGCATTTT. As protein: CASSPSTSPSSGNQPQHF.

The rearrangement joins TRBV18 to TRBJ1-1, with 7 bases that match TRBD1. The CDR3 consists of 15 residues. J lost 4 bases, V lost 5 bases, and 10 bases had no gene match. Germline CDR1 KGHSH, CDR2 LQKENI. The DNA of the CDR3 is TGTGCCAGCTCATCGCTCGACAGGGTTGGCACTGAAGCTTTCTTT. It codes for CASSSLDRVGTEAFF.

The J gene is TRBJ2-1, the V gene TRBV29-1; D unresolved. Germline V CDR1 and CDR2: SQVTM, ANQGSEA. V shed 3 bases and J shed 5 bases, with 8 bases lying between them. The CDR3 spans 12 residues. CDR3 nucleotides: TGCAGCGTTGAGTTGCGGCACAATGAGCAGTTCTTC. This codes for CSVELRHNEQFF.

This clone was counted only a few times. The chain joins TRBV9 to TRBJ1-1, with TRBD1 as a possible D gene (5 bases). Germline V gives CDR1 SGDLS, CDR2 YYNGEE. V was clipped by 0 bases and J by 11 bases, with 11 bases between them. The CDR3 sequence is 12 residues long. This CDR3 is CASSVETGVAFF. The DNA of the CDR3 is TGTGCCAGCAGCGTAGAAACAGGCGTGGCTTTCTTT.

V is TRBV5-4 and J is TRBJ1-4, with D possibly being TRBD1 (5 bases). Germline values: CDR1 SGHNT, CDR2 YYREEE (reference sequence). The CDR3 length is 14 residues. V dropped 4 bases and J dropped 4 bases, with 11 bases sitting between them. CDR3: CASSPGTGNEKLFF. CDR3 sequence (DNA): TGTGCCAGCAGCCCCGGGACCGGTAATGAAAAACTGTTTTTT.

This clone was counted once. The chain links TRBV9 to TRBJ1-1, with D possibly matching TRBD1 (5 bases). Germline values: CDR1 SGDLS, CDR2 YYNGEE. The V end was cut by 0 bases, the J end by 1 base, with 13 bases between. The CDR3 is made up of 16 amino acids. CDR3 sequence (DNA): TGTGCCAGCAGCGTAGTTCCCATCGGGGCGAACACTGAAGCTTTCTTT. This encodes CASSVVPIGANTEAFF.

J is TRBJ1-4 and V is TRBV9, with D possibly TRBD1 on 5 matching bases. Germline V CDR1 and CDR2: SGDLS, YYNGEE. The CDR3 has 15 amino acids. Deletions cut 0 bases from V and 8 bases from J, with 14 bases between. Written as DNA, the CDR3 is TGTGCCAGCAGCGTAGATAGTGGGCAGGGCGAAAAACTGTTTTTT. Translated, it gives CASSVDSGQGEKLFF.

V and J are TRBV30 and TRBJ2-5, with unresolved D. The length of the CDR3 is 14 residues. V lost 2 bases, J lost 5 bases, and 15 bases lay in between. Germline CDR1 reads GTSNPN; CDR2 reads SVGIG (reference sequence). In DNA form, the CDR3 reads TGTGCCTGGAGTCCCCCTTGGAGTCTGGAGACCCAGTACTTC. It specifies CAWSPPWSLETQYF.

The rearrangement joins TRBV4-2 to TRBJ2-7; D is uncertain. V was cut by 0 bases and J by 1 base, with 7 bases left in between. The germline V gene encodes CDR1 LGHNA and CDR2 YNFKEQ. CDR3 length: 14 residues. The CDR3 DNA is TGTGCCAGCAGCCAAGATATGCGGTCCTACGAGCAGTACTTC. As protein: CASSQDMRSYEQYF.

The rearrangement uses TRBV9 and TRBJ1-3, with D unresolved. V was shortened by 3 bases and J by 1 base, with 11 bases between the two germline ends. Germline V gene sequence: CDR1 SGDLS, CDR2 YYNGEE. The CDR3 sequence is 15 residues long. The CDR3: CASSGFARSGNTIYF. CDR3 DNA sequence: TGTGCCAGCAGCGGTTTTGCAAGATCTGGAAACACCATATATTTT.

This chain joins TRBV30 and TRBJ2-5, with D uncertain. The CDR3 totals 13 residues. CDR1 is GTSNPN and CDR2 is SVGIG in the germline V gene (reference sequence). The CDR3 here is CSLIHSNQETQYF. In DNA form, the CDR3 reads TGTTCCCTGATACACTCTAACCAAGAGACCCAGTACTTC.

The rearrangement uses TRBV30 and TRBJ1-2, with a weak D call TRBD1 (5 bases). CDR1 and CDR2 from the germline V gene are GTSNPN and SVGIG (reference sequence). This CDR3 has 11 residues. Trimming shortened V by 1 base and J by 5 bases, and 5 bases separated the two germline ends. The CDR3 DNA sequence: TGTGCCTGGAGTGAGGGGTATGGCTACACCTTC. Translating gives CAWSEGYGYTF. The entire variable domain, with the rest obtained from reference TRBV30 and TRBJ1-2, is as follows: SQTIHQWPATLVQPVGSPLSLECTVEGTSNPNLYWYRQAAGRGLQLLFYSVGIGQISSEVPQNLSASRPQDRQFILSSKKLLLSDSGFYLCAWSEGYGYTFGSGTRLTVV.